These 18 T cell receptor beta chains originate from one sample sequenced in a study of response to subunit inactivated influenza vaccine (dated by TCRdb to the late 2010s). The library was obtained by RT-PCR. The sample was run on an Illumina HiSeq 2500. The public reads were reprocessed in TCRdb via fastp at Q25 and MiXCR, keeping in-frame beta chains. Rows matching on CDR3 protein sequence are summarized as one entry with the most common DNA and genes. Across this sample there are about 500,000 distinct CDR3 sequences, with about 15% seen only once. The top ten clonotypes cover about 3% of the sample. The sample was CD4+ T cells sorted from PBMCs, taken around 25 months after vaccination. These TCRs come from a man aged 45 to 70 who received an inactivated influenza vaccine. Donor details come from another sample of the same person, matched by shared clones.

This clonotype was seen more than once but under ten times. The CDR3 nucleotides are TGTGCCAGCAGCTTAGAGGACAGACTAGCCAAAAACATTCAGTACTTC. Protein product: CASSLEDRLAKNIQYF. The rearrangement uses TRBV7-2 and TRBJ2-4, with D possibly TRBD1 on 6 matching bases. The germline V and J ends were trimmed by 1 base and 0 bases, with 10 bases remaining between them. Germline V gene lookup returns CDR1 SGHTA and CDR2 FQGNSA. The CDR3 length is 16 residues.

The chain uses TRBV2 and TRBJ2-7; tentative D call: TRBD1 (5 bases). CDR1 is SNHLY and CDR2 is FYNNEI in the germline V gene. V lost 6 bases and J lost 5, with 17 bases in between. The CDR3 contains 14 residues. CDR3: CASSQEAGIHEQYF. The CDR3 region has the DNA TGTGCCAGCAGCCAAGAGGCAGGGATACACGAGCAGTACTTC.

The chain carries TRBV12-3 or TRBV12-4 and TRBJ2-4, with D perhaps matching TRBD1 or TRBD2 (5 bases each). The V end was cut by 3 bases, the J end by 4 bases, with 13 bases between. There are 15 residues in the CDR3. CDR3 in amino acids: CASSFGDGGKNIQYF. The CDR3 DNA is TGTGCCAGCAGTTTTGGGGACGGAGGAAAAAACATTCAGTACTTC.

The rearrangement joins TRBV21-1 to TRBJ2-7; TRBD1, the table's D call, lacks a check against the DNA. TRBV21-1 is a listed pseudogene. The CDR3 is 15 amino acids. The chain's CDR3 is CASSNTLQGSYEQYF. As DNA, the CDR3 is TGTGCCAGCAGCAACACCCTTCAGGGATCCTACGAGCAGTACTTC.

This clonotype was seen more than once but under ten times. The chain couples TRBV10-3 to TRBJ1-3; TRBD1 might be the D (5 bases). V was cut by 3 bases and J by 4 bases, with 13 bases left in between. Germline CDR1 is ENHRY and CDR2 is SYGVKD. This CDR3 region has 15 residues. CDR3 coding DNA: TGTGCCATCAGTGAACCACAGGTCGGGGGAAACACCATATATTTT. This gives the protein CAISEPQVGGNTIYF.

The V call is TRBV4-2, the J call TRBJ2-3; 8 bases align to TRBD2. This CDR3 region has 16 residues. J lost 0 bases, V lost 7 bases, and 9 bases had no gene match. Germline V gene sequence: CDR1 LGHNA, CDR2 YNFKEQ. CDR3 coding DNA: TGTGCCAGCATCCAGCGGGAGCGGACTAGCACAGATACGCAGTATTTT. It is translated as CASIQRERTSTDTQYF.

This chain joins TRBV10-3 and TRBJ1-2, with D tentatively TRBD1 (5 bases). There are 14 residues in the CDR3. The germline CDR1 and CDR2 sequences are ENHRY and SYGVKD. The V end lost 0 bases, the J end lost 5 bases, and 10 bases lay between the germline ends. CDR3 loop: CAISESAGGYGYTF. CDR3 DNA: TGTGCCATCAGTGAGTCGGCGGGGGGGTATGGCTACACCTTC.

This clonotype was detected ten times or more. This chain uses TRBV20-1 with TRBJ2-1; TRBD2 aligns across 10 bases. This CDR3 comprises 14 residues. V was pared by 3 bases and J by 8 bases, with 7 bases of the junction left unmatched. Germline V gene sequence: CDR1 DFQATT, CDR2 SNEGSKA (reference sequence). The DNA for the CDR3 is TGCAGTGCTAGTAGCACTAGCGGGATGGATGAGCAGTTCTTC. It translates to CSASSTSGMDEQFF.

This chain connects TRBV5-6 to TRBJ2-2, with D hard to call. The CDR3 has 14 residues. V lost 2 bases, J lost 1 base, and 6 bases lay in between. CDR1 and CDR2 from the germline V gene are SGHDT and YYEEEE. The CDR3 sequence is CASSFHRNTGELFF. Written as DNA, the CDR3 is TGTGCCAGCAGCTTCCACAGGAACACCGGGGAGCTGTTTTTT.

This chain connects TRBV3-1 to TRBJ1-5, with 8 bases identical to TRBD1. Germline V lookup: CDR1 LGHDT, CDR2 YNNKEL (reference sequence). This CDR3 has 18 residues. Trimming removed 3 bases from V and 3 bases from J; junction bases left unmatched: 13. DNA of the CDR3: TGTGCCAGCAGCCACGCTAAGGGATGGCAGGGGGCCAATCAGCCCCAGCATTTT. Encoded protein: CASSHAKGWQGANQPQHF.

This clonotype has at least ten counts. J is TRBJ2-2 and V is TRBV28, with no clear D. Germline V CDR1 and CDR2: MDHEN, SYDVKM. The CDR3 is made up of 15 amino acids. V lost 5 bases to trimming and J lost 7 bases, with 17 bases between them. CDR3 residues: CASSPASIFGGELFF. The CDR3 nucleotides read TGTGCCAGCAGTCCCGCATCTATCTTTGGCGGGGAGCTGTTTTTT.

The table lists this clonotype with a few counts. CDR3: CASSNAYNEQFF. The DNA for the CDR3 is TGTGCCAGCAGTAATGCCTACAATGAGCAGTTCTTC. V is TRBV6-2 or TRBV6-3 and J is TRBJ2-1; no reliable D call. Germline CDR1 reads MNHEY; CDR2 reads SVGEGT. V lost 5 bases to trimming and J lost 2 bases, with 4 bases between them. This CDR3 region has 12 residues.

The CDR3: CASSPGTLTAFF. In DNA form, the CDR3 reads TGCGCCAGCAGCCCCGGGACTCTGACAGCTTTCTTT. The gene calls are TRBV4-1 and TRBJ1-1, with D possibly matching TRBD1 (5 bases). V gave up 4 bases and J gave up 10 bases, with 13 bases separating them. The V gene's germline CDR1 is MGHRA and CDR2 YSYEKL. The CDR3 is 12 residues long.

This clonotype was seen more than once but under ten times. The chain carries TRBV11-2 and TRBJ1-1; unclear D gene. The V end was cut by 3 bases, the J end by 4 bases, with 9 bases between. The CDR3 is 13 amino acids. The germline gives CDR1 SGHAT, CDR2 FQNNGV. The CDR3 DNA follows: TGTGCCAGCAGCTTTAATAAGGTCACTGAAGCTTTCTTT. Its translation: CASSFNKVTEAFF. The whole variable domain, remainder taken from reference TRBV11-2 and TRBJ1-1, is EAGVAQSPRYKIIEKRQSVAFWCNPISGHATLYWYQQILGQGPKLLIQFQNNGVVDDSQLPKDRFSAERLKGVDSTLKIQPAKLEDSAVYLCASSFNKVTEAFFGQGTRLTVV.

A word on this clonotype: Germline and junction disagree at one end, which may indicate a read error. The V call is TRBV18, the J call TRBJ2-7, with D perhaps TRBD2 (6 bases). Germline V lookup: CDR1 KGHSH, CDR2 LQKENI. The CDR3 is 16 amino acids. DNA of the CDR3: TGTGCCAGCTCACAAACCACCCCCGGGGGTTCCTCCGAGCAGTACTTC. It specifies CASSQTTPGGSSEQYF.

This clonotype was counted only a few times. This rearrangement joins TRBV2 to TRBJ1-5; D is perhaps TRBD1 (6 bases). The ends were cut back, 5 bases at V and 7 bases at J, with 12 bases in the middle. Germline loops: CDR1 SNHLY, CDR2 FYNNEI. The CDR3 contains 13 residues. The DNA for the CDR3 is TGTGCCAGCAGTCGGACAGAGGTCCAGCCCCAGCATTTT. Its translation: CASSRTEVQPQHF.

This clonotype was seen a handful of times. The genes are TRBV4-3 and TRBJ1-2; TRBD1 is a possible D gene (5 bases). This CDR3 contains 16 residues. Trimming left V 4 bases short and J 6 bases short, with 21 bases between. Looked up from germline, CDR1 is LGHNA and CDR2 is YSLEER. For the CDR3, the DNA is TGCGCCAGCAGCCGGCAGGGAACCCAGCTATCGGATGGCTACACCTTC. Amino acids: CASSRQGTQLSDGYTF.

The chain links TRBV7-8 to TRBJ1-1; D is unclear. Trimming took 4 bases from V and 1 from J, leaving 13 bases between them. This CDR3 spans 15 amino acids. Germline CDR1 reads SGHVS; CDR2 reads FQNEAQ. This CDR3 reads CASSSTPDKNTEAFF. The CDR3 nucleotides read TGTGCCAGCAGCTCAACACCCGACAAGAACACTGAAGCTTTCTTT.